A selection of T cell receptor beta chains follows, all from one sample in a study of blood T cell repertoires in COVID-19. The data were produced by immunoSEQ multiplex PCR, yet TCRdb's version contains in-frame clones alone and is incomplete. The table records about 200,000 clones, approximately 85% of them present only once. The sequencing sample was made of peripheral blood. The receptors shown here come from a woman in her 70s with COVID-19, enrolled during active disease. The CDR3 runs from the conserved cysteine through the conserved F or W. A D gene is named only where the DNA matches it firmly. The size of a clone is reported for some rows only, either as once, few or many, or as a class for expanded clones.

V,J,D,size,DNA,CDR3
TRBV6-2/TRBV6-3,TRBJ1-5,NA,NA,TGTGCCAGCAGCCTGAGAGGGGGTATTCAGCCCCAGCATTTT,CASSLRGGIQPQHF
TRBV7-2,TRBJ2-2,TRBD2,NA,TGTGCCAGCAGCTTAGTAGCGGGACCTACCGGGGAGCTGTTTTTT,CASSLVAGPTGELFF
TRBV18,TRBJ2-2,TRBD2,NA,TGTGCCAGCTCACCACTTGAGACTAGCGACACCGGGGAGCTGTTTTTT,CASSPLETSDTGELFF
TRBV6-1,TRBJ2-2,TRBD2,NA,TGTGCCAGCAGTGAAGTCGGTGGGAGGGACACCGGGGAGCTGTTTTTT,CASSEVGGRDTGELFF
TRBV9,TRBJ1-6,NA,NA,TGTGCCAGCAGCGGGGGACAAACAAATTCACCCCTCCACTTT,CASSGGQTNSPLHF
TRBV18,TRBJ1-3,NA,NA,TGTGCCAGCTCACAGGTACAGGGCCCTGGAAACACCATATATTTT,CASSQVQGPGNTIYF
TRBV5-1,TRBJ2-7,TRBD1,NA,TGCGCCAGCAGCAGATCGACAGGGGGCATCTACGAGCAGTACTTC,CASSRSTGGIYEQYF
TRBV7-9,TRBJ1-6,TRBD1,NA,TGTGCCAGCAGCTTATCGACAGGGCTGAACTATAATTCACCCCTCCACTTT,CASSLSTGLNYNSPLHF
TRBV4-1,TRBJ2-3,NA,few,TGCGCCAGCAGCCAAGCACACAAAGGAGATTCCCGCACAGATACGCAGTATTTT,CASSQAHKGDSRTDTQYF
TRBV28,TRBJ2-5,TRBD2,NA,TGTGCCAGCAGTCCCTCCAGCGGGAGGGCTGAAGAGACCCAGTACTTC,CASSPSSGRAEETQYF
TRBV7-2,TRBJ2-7,TRBD2,NA,TGTGCCAGCAGCGGGACTAGCGGGTCCGAGCAGTACTTC,CASSGTSGSEQYF
TRBV6-1,TRBJ1-6,NA,NA,TGTGCCAGCAGTGAAGGAGCAAGACAGAATTCACCCCTCCACTTT,CASSEGARQNSPLHF
TRBV5-6,TRBJ1-6,TRBD1,NA,TGTGCCAGCAGCTTGAGGCGCCGGGACAGCGGGTATAATTCACCCCTCCACTTT,CASSLRRRDSGYNSPLHF
TRBV7-6,TRBJ2-5,TRBD2,NA,TGTGCCAGCAGCTTCGGACTAGCGGGAGGTGGGGAGACCCAGTACTTC,CASSFGLAGGGETQYF
TRBV7-2,TRBJ1-3,NA,few,TGTGCCAGCAGCTCGGACATTAGCTCTGGAAACACCATATATTTT,CASSSDISSGNTIYF
TRBV28,TRBJ1-2,TRBD1,NA,TGTGCCAGCCAACGGGGACAGGCAAAAAGCTATGGCTACACCTTC,CASQRGQAKSYGYTF
TRBV11-3,TRBJ1-5,NA,NA,TGTGCCAGCAGCTTAGACCCCCTAACTTGTAGCAATCAGCCCCAGCATTTT,CASSLDPLTCSNQPQHF
TRBV6-1,TRBJ2-7,TRBD1,NA,TGTGCCAGCAGTGAAGAAACGGGACAGAACTACGAGCAGTACTTC,CASSEETGQNYEQYF
TRBV19,TRBJ1-4,NA,NA,TGTGCCAGTAGTAAAGGGGGTTCTTGGGAAAAACTGTTTTTT,CASSKGGSWEKLFF
TRBV10-3,TRBJ1-1,TRBD1,NA,TGTGCCGTCTCTCAACAGACAGGGACCACTGAAGCTTTCTTT,CAVSQQTGTTEAFF
TRBV10-1,TRBJ2-1,NA,NA,TGCGCCAGCAGTGAGCCTGCCGGAGGTAACTACAATGAGCAGTTCTTC,CASSEPAGGNYNEQFF
TRBV6-5,TRBJ1-3,NA,NA,TGTGCCAGCAGTTACTCGACAGGCTCTGGAAACACCATATATTTT,CASSYSTGSGNTIYF
TRBV6-6,TRBJ2-1,NA,few,TGTGCCAGCAGGTCGCATCAGGGCGATGAGCAGTTCTTC,CASRSHQGDEQFF
TRBV9,TRBJ2-2,NA,NA,TGTGCCAGCAGCCCGAGGACAGAGGCCGGGGAGCTGTTTTTT,CASSPRTEAGELFF
TRBV28,TRBJ2-7,NA,NA,TGTGCCAGCGTGATGCCCGGGGGCTACGAGCAGTACTTC,CASVMPGGYEQYF
TRBV18,TRBJ2-5,NA,NA,TGTGCCAGCTCACGGGGGGTCGAAGAGACCCAGTACTTC,CASSRGVEETQYF
TRBV7-9,TRBJ2-7,TRBD1,NA,TGTGCCAGCAGTTCTCCGGGACAGGGAGGATACGAGCAGTACTTC,CASSSPGQGGYEQYF
TRBV28,TRBJ1-3,TRBD1,NA,TGTGCCAGCAGTTCCGGACAGGGAGATAGGAACACCATATATTTT,CASSSGQGDRNTIYF